This entry concerns a single T cell receptor (beta chain). The antigen remains unidentified. The method was immunoSEQ multiplex PCR; TCRdb's version includes in-frame clones alone and lacks a portion of them. The sample yields tens of thousands of clones, over 65% seen once. The data originate from a study of memory CD4+ T cells and cytomegalovirus serostatus. On the study more broadly: Donors were healthy Belgian adults, under ten CMV seropositive and around 23 seronegative. Findings and caveats of the study: CD4+ memory repertoires contained about two fifths of the roughly 150 reported CMV TCRbeta sequences. CMV serostatus prediction reached median AUC approximately 0.95, or 0.91 with US-trained model.

There are 14 residues in the CDR3. Germline V gene data show CDR1 as SSHAT and CDR2 as FNYEAQ (reference sequence). V was clipped by 5 bases and J by 5 bases, with 13 bases between them. Single viable CD3+CD4+CD8-CD45RO+ cells were sorted as the memory CD4+ T cells. After thawing, CD4+ T cells were positively selected. This sequence was found in an adult in good health and CMV-seropositive. This chain links TRBV7-7 with TRBJ2-1, with D possibly TRBD2 on 6 matching bases. Source material: memory CD4+ T cells from blood. The CDR3 nucleotides read TGTGCCAGCAGCACTGGGACTCATCACAATGAGCAGTTCTTC. It encodes CASSTGTHHNEQFF.